One and the same sample provided the 19 T cell receptor beta chains below, sequenced in a study of cytomegalovirus exposure and HLA in healthy donors. The PCR contained 60 Vbeta and 13 Jbeta primers. The data were produced by immunoSEQ multiplex PCR, yet TCRdb's version contains in-frame clones alone and is incomplete. Its listing shows some 200,000 clones. The sample comprised PBMCs. These receptors all stem from a girl aged 2-10 years in good health and CMV-seropositive.

The chain has TRBV5-1 and TRBJ2-5; no reliable D call. The CDR3 spans 16 residues. The germline V gene encodes CDR1 SGHRS and CDR2 YFSETQ. The ends were cut back, 0 bases at V and 3 bases at J, with 15 bases in the middle. CDR3 residues: CASSLGQALIEETQYF. The CDR3 nucleotides are TGCGCCAGCAGCTTGGGGCAGGCCCTCATTGAAGAGACCCAGTACTTC.

This chain uses TRBV7-2 with TRBJ2-1, with D maybe TRBD1 (6 bases). V dropped 3 bases and J dropped 4 bases, with 7 bases sitting between them. Germline CDR1 and CDR2: SGHTA and FQGNSA. CDR3 length equals 13 residues. DNA for the CDR3: TGTGCCAGCAGCTTGGGGGCATACAATGAGCAGTTCTTC. This encodes CASSLGAYNEQFF.

The chain is built from TRBV2 and TRBJ2-3; D might be TRBD1 (6 bases). V was trimmed by 1 base and J by 0 bases, leaving 14 bases between them. This CDR3 spans 17 amino acids. CDR1 and CDR2 (germline): SNHLY, FYNNEI. CDR3 sequence reads: CASSEGGLAVSTDTQYF. The CDR3 coding sequence is TGTGCCAGCAGTGAAGGGGGGCTAGCTGTTAGCACAGATACGCAGTATTTT.

J is TRBJ2-7 and V is TRBV27; tentatively, D is TRBD2 (6 bases). Trimming cost V 5 bases and J 1 base, with 12 bases left between them. Germline CDR1 MNHEY, CDR2 SMNVEV (reference sequence). The CDR3 has 14 amino acids. The CDR3 sequence is CASSPPGSSYEQYF. DNA for the CDR3: TGTGCCAGCAGTCCCCCCGGGAGTTCCTACGAGCAGTACTTC.

As for this clone: The CDR3 does not close with the conserved phenylalanine or tryptophan, likely indicating a read error. The J gene is TRBJ2-3, the V gene TRBV13, with TRBD2 matching 7 bases. V lost 2 bases and J lost 3; bases outside the gene matches: 5. Germline V gives CDR1 PRHDT, CDR2 FYEKMQ (reference sequence). The CDR3 length is 15 residues. In DNA form, the CDR3 reads TGTGCCAGCAGCTTAAGGGAGGGCCCTACAGATACGCAGTATCTT. Translated: CASSLREGPTDTQYL.

The rearrangement links TRBV5-4 to TRBJ2-3; tentatively, D is TRBD2 (6 bases). V was cut by 4 bases and J by 6 bases, with 21 bases left in between. CDR1 SGHNT and CDR2 YYREEE come from the germline V gene (reference sequence). The CDR3 is 16 residues long. The DNA of the CDR3 is TGTGCCAGCAGCCCCCAACGTAGCGGATCGGGGGATACGCAGTATTTT. Protein: CASSPQRSGSGDTQYF.

The chain uses TRBV28 and TRBJ2-6; TRBD2 might be the D (6 bases). The V end was cut by 4 bases, the J end by 0 bases, with 34 bases between. The CDR3 is made up of 24 amino acids. CDR1 is MDHEN, CDR2 SYDVKM, per germline. For the CDR3, the DNA is TGTGCCAGCAGTTCACCCCACGGGGGAATAGCCCTCCTCCGCGAGAACTCTGGGGCCAACGTCCTGACTTTC. Encoded protein: CASSSPHGGIALLRENSGANVLTF.

The CDR3 DNA reads TGTGCCAGCAGTTTACGGACTAGTGGGCTGTGGTACGAGCAGTACTTC. Its protein product is CASSLRTSGLWYEQYF. The chain carries TRBV27 and TRBJ2-7; 7 positions match TRBD2. V dropped 2 bases and J dropped 4; count of bases not matched to a gene: 11. Germline V CDR1 and CDR2: MNHEY, SMNVEV (reference sequence). This CDR3 spans 16 amino acids.

The DNA for the CDR3 is TGTGCCAGCAGGGAGGGGAGTCCGAGGGCCGGGGAGCTGTTTTTT. It translates to CASREGSPRAGELFF. V is TRBV11-2 and J is TRBJ2-2; D might be TRBD2 (6 bases). Trimming stripped 6 bases from V and 6 bases from J, with 17 bases between. This CDR3 spans 15 amino acids. Looked up from germline, CDR1 is SGHAT and CDR2 is FQNNGV.

The rearrangement uses TRBV5-1 and TRBJ2-1; 8 nucleotides agree with TRBD1. Germline CDR1 reads SGHRS; CDR2 reads YFSETQ. The CDR3 length is 16 residues. Trimming removed 5 bases from V and 1 base from J; junction bases left unmatched: 8. This chain's CDR3 is CASRSGQGRSYNEQFF. The CDR3 bases are TGCGCCAGCAGGTCTGGACAGGGTCGTTCCTACAATGAGCAGTTCTTC.

V gene TRBV7-6 combines with J gene TRBJ2-2; maybe TRBD1 (5 bases). Deletions cut 3 bases from V and 6 bases from J, with 11 bases between. CDR1 and CDR2 from the germline V gene are SGHVS and FNYEAQ. CDR3 length equals 14 residues. The CDR3 sequence is CASSFFQGPGELFF. The CDR3 region has the DNA TGTGCCAGCAGCTTCTTCCAGGGTCCCGGGGAGCTGTTTTTT.

This chain uses TRBV7-6 with TRBJ2-1, with 11 bases matching TRBD2. Germline CDR1 reads SGHVS; CDR2 reads FNYEAQ. The ends lost 2 bases at V and 7 bases at J; junction bases unmatched: 7. The CDR3 loop spans 16 amino acids. CDR3 DNA sequence: TGTGCCAGCAGCTTATTATTAGCGGGAGGGCGGAATGAGCAGTTCTTC. It encodes CASSLLLAGGRNEQFF.

The V and J genes are TRBV9 and TRBJ2-1; 10 bases map to TRBD2. This CDR3 contains 16 residues. Germline V gene sequence: CDR1 SGDLS, CDR2 YYNGEE. J was trimmed by 3 bases and V by 2 bases; bases with no gene match: 5. The DNA for the CDR3 is TGTGCCAGCAGCGTCCCCCCTAGCGGGAGCTACAATGAGCAGTTCTTC. It encodes CASSVPPSGSYNEQFF.

V gene TRBV9 combines with J gene TRBJ1-2; 9 positions agree with TRBD1. V lost 0 bases and J lost 5; bases outside the gene matches: 5. The germline gives CDR1 SGDLS, CDR2 YYNGEE. The CDR3 length is 15 residues. The CDR3 reads CASSVAGTGSYGYTF. CDR3 nucleotide sequence: TGTGCCAGCAGCGTAGCCGGGACAGGGTCGTATGGCTACACCTTC.

The chain joins TRBV29-1 to TRBJ2-1; the D gene is possibly TRBD2 (7 bases). This CDR3 spans 12 amino acids. Germline V lookup: CDR1 SQVTM, CDR2 ANQGSEA. The CDR3 DNA sequence: TGCGGAGGGGGGGGGTTGGGGCATGAGCAGTTCTTC. It codes for CGGGGLGHEQFF.

CDR3 sequence (DNA): TGTGCCAGCAGCTTAGGGTCGTCTAGCGGGAGAATTGAGACCCAGTACTTC. It specifies CASSLGSSSGRIETQYF. This sequence joins TRBV11-1 and TRBJ2-5; the match to TRBD2 covers 10 bases. From germline, CDR1 is SGHAT and CDR2 FQDESV (reference sequence). V lost 1 base, J lost 5 bases, and 10 bases stayed unmatched. The CDR3 has 17 amino acids.

The rearrangement links TRBV28 to TRBJ2-1; 7 nucleotides align to TRBD1. This CDR3 is built from 17 residues. The germline gives CDR1 MDHEN, CDR2 SYDVKM. Trimming removed 1 base from V and 3 bases from J; junction bases left unmatched: 9. CDR3 sequence: CASSLLVDRVGYNEQFF. The CDR3 DNA follows: TGTGCCAGCAGTTTATTAGTCGACAGGGTAGGCTACAATGAGCAGTTCTTC.

This chain links TRBV28 with TRBJ2-7; no clear D gene. Trimming shortened V by 5 bases and J by 8 bases, and 13 bases separated the two germline ends. Germline CDR1 is MDHEN and CDR2 is SYDVKM. The CDR3 contains 12 residues. The CDR3 here is CASSPSPTKQYF. CDR3 DNA: TGTGCCAGCAGTCCCTCCCCTACGAAGCAGTACTTC. Variable domain in full (rest from reference TRBV28 and TRBJ2-7): DVKVTQSSRYLVKRTGEKVFLECVQDMDHENMFWYRQDPGLGLRLIYFSYDVKMKEKGDIPEGYSVSREKKERFSLILESASTNQTSMYLCASSPSPTKQYFGPGTRLTVT.

The rearrangement joins TRBV5-4 to TRBJ2-4; 9 bases fit TRBD1. V gave up 2 bases and J gave up 8 bases; unmatched junction bases: 11. Germline values: CDR1 SGHNT, CDR2 YYREEE (reference sequence). CDR3 length equals 16 residues. This CDR3 is CASSFYRDRDRDIQYF. Here the CDR3 DNA reads TGTGCCAGCAGCTTTTACCGGGACAGGGATAGGGACATTCAGTACTTC.